This TCR beta chain was captured in a study of OX40 agonist ivuxolimab in advanced cancers. About the investigation overall: The costimulatory receptor OX40 (CD134) was targeted by ivuxolimab, a fully human IgG2 agonistic monoclonal antibody. Among the roughly 52 dose-escalation patients, around 19 had hepatocellular carcinoma, some 15 melanoma, 9 renal cell carcinoma and 9 head and neck cancer. Prior anti-PD-1, anti-PD-L1 or anti-CTLA-4 therapy was permitted, and approximately 40% of dose-escalation patients had received checkpoint inhibitors. The monotherapy dose-escalation portion (N of about 47 patients) of the phase I ivuxolimab trial is reported in the paper. In the dose-escalation cohort, 82.7% of patients were male, and the mean age was approximately 55 years, with a range of about 23 to 85. Intravenous ivuxolimab was administered to patients every 2 weeks at six dose levels: 0.01, 0.1, 0.3, 1.5, 3 and 10 mg/kg. Partial responses occurred in three dose-escalation patients, of whom one had hepatocellular carcinoma and two had cutaneous melanoma. Peripheral TCRbeta sequencing was intended to test whether TCR sequence diversity was altered and clonal T-cell expansion was caused by ivuxolimab. Beyond this particular receptor, the publication reports: On average, CD8+ T cells showed more expanded clones than CD4+ T cells after ivuxolimab. Low levels of normalized T-cell clonal expansion were also seen in some patients who did not respond. The antigen specificity of the peripheral T cells that underwent clonal expansion was not determined. Partial responders in the 0.1-3.0 mg/kg groups had among the lowest normalized peripheral clonal expansion, especially among CD8+ T cells. At doses of 0.1 to 3.0 mg/kg, clonal expansion of both CD4+ and CD8+ blood T cells was observed from baseline to week 6.

Patients with autoimmune disease history or receiving systemic immunosuppression were excluded from the trial. Peripheral blood for TCR sequencing was collected from all dose cohorts at baseline, on cycle 4 day 1, and on cycle 7 day 1. The samples were taken from a phase I, first-in-human, multicenter, open-label dose-escalation trial of ivuxolimab. Adults with locally advanced or metastatic melanoma, renal cell, hepatocellular, or head and neck squamous cell carcinoma were enrolled in the trial. Before TCR sequencing, CD4+ T cells and CD8+ T cells from peripheral blood were sorted into separate populations. From the cysteine through the phenylalanine, the CDR3 covers 16 amino acids. Just the 48-base CDR3 DNA is kept, in frame starting at base 1. Trimming takes 4 bases from V and 6 bases from J, and the germline ends sit 22 bases apart. CDR1 MNHEY and CDR2 SMNVEV are derived from the germline V gene (reference sequence).

This clone has only a few counts. Its specific antigen is unknown. Base qualities are not provided; no much larger clone lies one nucleotide away. Genomic DNA was extracted from sorted cells for sequencing of the TCRbeta CDR3 region. The immunoSEQ Assay was used for sequencing of TCRbeta CDR3 regions. As stored in TCRdb, this immuneACCESS dataset retains in-frame rearrangements with V and J assigned. A fraction of the clones does not appear; measured against another copy, unresolved V genes explain less than half of the discrepancy, and the remainder lacks a known reason. In all, the sample holds thousands of clones, and more than 65% of those were seen once. Of the sample, approximately 48% is held by the ten largest clones.

The origin of this receptor is an adult with an advanced solid tumor such as melanoma, head and neck, liver or kidney cancer. The chain is made from TRBV27 and TRBJ2-7; matching of 5 bases hints at TRBD2 as the D gene. Source: CD4+ or CD8+ T cells sorted from blood, taken in a trial of the OX40 agonist ivuxolimab. The DNA sequence is as follows: TGTGCCAGCAGTTCCTACGGAGGATGGAAGGATGCCGAGCAGTACTTC. This gives the protein CASSSYGGWKDAEQYF.